This T cell receptor beta chain was profiled in a study of beta chain features in type 1 diabetes. Germline-derived CDR1 and CDR2 are MDHEN and SYDVKM. The CDR3 length is 15 residues. V lost 6 bases and J lost 5; bases outside the gene matches: 6. Findings of the study overall: Among all four CD4+ subsets, Type 1 diabetes patients had TCRB CDR3s that were moderately but significantly shorter.

This clone was counted only a few times. Its antigen is as yet unknown. The purity of all sorted populations exceeded 95%. Sequenced material consisted of expressed TCRB transcripts (all of the isolated RNA was reverse transcribed). This table comes from immunoSEQ multiplex PCR, and its TCRdb copy is limited to in-frame clones, with some not included. This sample carries under 300,000 clones, under 20% of them seen once, and the ten largest clones take less than 0.09%. The chain is built from TRBV28 and TRBJ2-3; 12 bases are shared with TRBD2. This clonotype was obtained from a man aged 25-45 years with type 1 diabetes. Sequenced sample: naive CD4+ T cells from blood. In DNA, the CDR3 is TGTGCCAGCAGGAAAGGACTAGCGGGACGAGATACGCAGTATTTT. Amino acids: CASRKGLAGRDTQYF.